These T cell receptor beta chains were read from a single sample in a study of shared clonotypes between healthy human individuals. Produced via immunoSEQ multiplex PCR; TCRdb's table is partial and in-frame only. This sample carries about 2.1 million clones, just over 90% of them seen once, and the ten largest clones take more than 1.5%. Sequences were obtained from naive CD8+ T cells from PBMCs. Every receptor here comes from a man between 18 and 29 years old in good health. Some clones in this sample may be carry-over from other donors' samples. Both conserved end residues are part of each CDR3. The D gene is left open where the match is weak.

-,TRBJ2-2,TRBV6-1,CASSELFWRENTGELFF,TGTGCCAGCAGTGAATTGTTTTGGCGGGAGAACACCGGGGAGCTGTTTTTT
TRBD2,TRBJ2-7,TRBV11-2,CASSFSGHPLAYF,TGTGCCAGCAGCTTTAGCGGGCACCCTCTAGCGTACTTC
TRBD1,TRBJ2-3,TRBV2,CASRNRGPSGTDTQYF,TGTGCCAGCAGAAACAGGGGCCCGAGTGGGACAGATACGCAGTATTTT
TRBD2,TRBJ2-1,TRBV9,CASSTNAGVPNEQFF,TGTGCCAGCAGCACAAATGCGGGAGTCCCCAATGAGCAGTTCTTC
-,TRBJ2-1,TRBV4-3,CASSLGTPSSYNEQFF,TGCGCCAGCAGCCTCGGGACACCGAGCTCCTACAATGAGCAGTTCTTC
-,TRBJ2-7,TRBV5-6,CASSLGTSAEQYF,TGTGCCAGCAGCTTGGGCACCTCAGCCGAGCAGTACTTC
TRBD1,TRBJ1-2,TRBV27,CASSLGTGYGYTF,TGTGCCAGCAGTTTAGGGACAGGTTATGGCTACACCTTC
TRBD2,TRBJ2-5,TRBV13,CASSLRKREYQETQYF,TGTGCCAGCAGCTTAAGAAAGCGGGAGTACCAAGAGACCCAGTACTTC
-,TRBJ2-1,TRBV27,CASSRDFPWANEQFF,TGTGCCAGCAGTCGGGACTTCCCATGGGCGAATGAGCAGTTCTTC
TRBD2,TRBJ2-1,TRBV6-5,CASSSWTSGRGNEQFF,TGTGCCAGCAGTTCGTGGACTAGCGGGAGAGGCAATGAGCAGTTCTTC